What follows are 29 T cell receptor beta chains derived from one specimen sequenced in a study of T cells expressing NK-cell markers. TCRdb re-called the 5' RACE reads and catalogs CDR3 proteins one per entry, DNA excluded. The sample table sets out roughly 380,000 distinct CDR3 sequences. The source material was blood T cells: a sorted CD56 or NKG2C T cell subset, CD4+ or CD8+ T cells, or bulk PBMC T cells (not recorded which). These receptors all stem from a man aged 18 to 70 in good health.

The genes are TRBV19 and TRBJ2-2; TCRdb's D gene call, TRBD1, goes unchecked for lack of DNA. Germline V CDR1 and CDR2: LNHDA, SQIVND (reference sequence). The CDR3 has 14 amino acids. The CDR3 is CASQTGLDTGELFF.

The chain carries TRBV10-3 and TRBJ2-5. This CDR3 contains 14 residues. CDR1 is ENHRY and CDR2 is SYGVKD in the germline V gene. CDR3 sequence reads: CAISKPGVQETQYF.

The J gene is TRBJ2-7, the V gene TRBV20-1; the TCRdb call, TRBD1, lacks DNA for checking. The CDR3 runs 15 residues. CDR1 and CDR2 (germline): DFQATT, SNEGSKA (reference sequence). CDR3: CSVSRARGGYYEQYF.

The rearrangement uses TRBV12-3 or TRBV12-4 and TRBJ1-2; TCRdb calls TRBD1, which cannot be checked without DNA. This CDR3 is 15 amino acids long. Here the CDR3 reads CASSLEGVVIDGYTF.

The chain has TRBV15 and TRBJ2-1; TCRdb calls TRBD2, which cannot be checked without DNA. The CDR3 length is 16 residues. Germline CDR1 LNHNV, CDR2 YYDKDF (reference sequence). CDR3 sequence: CATSRDRLDLNNEQFF.

The gene calls are TRBV20-1 and TRBJ2-3; TCRdb selects TRBD2, and the lack of DNA leaves this call unchecked. The V gene's germline CDR1 is DFQATT and CDR2 SNEGSKA (reference sequence). The CDR3 covers 14 residues. The chain's CDR3 is CSALQLAGTDTQYF.

The gene calls are TRBV29-1 and TRBJ1-1; no DNA is available, so the TRBD1 call from TCRdb remains unchecked. Germline CDR1 is SQVTM and CDR2 is ANQGSEA. The CDR3 runs to 15 residues. CDR3 sequence: CSVEGGQGANTEAFF.

The genes are TRBV11-1 and TRBJ2-1; as DNA is missing, the TRBD1 call by TCRdb cannot be tested. The germline gives CDR1 SGHAT, CDR2 FQDESV (reference sequence). The CDR3 has 19 amino acids. CDR3 loop: CASSLGGRGPWSDYNEQFF.

J is TRBJ2-4 and V is TRBV11-2; TCRdb proposes TRBD1, but this gene call is untestable without DNA. This CDR3 contains 14 residues. Germline V gene data show CDR1 as SGHAT and CDR2 as FQNNGV. The CDR3 here is CASSSRQGGNIQYF.

The V call is TRBV5-6, the J call TRBJ1-5; checking the TCRdb D call of TRBD1 is not possible without DNA. The V gene's germline CDR1 is SGHDT and CDR2 YYEEEE. The CDR3 loop spans 15 amino acids. CDR3 loop: CASSRRGQGQRPQHF.

The chain recombines TRBV10-2 with TRBJ1-4; lacking DNA, the TRBD1 call made by TCRdb goes unchecked. Germline values: CDR1 WSHSY, CDR2 SAAADI. This CDR3 has 13 residues. CDR3 amino acids: CASSDRGREKLFF.

This chain uses TRBV5-6 with TRBJ2-1; TCRdb picks TRBD2, but there is no DNA to check that call. Germline V CDR1 and CDR2: SGHDT, YYEEEE. The CDR3 is 15 amino acids. The CDR3 loop reads CASSAGLAGAYEQFF.

The chain joins TRBV7-9 to TRBJ2-3. The CDR3 length is 12 residues. The germline V gene encodes CDR1 SEHNR and CDR2 FQNEAQ (reference sequence). The CDR3 spells CADDKGTDTQYF.

V and J are TRBV2 and TRBJ1-6. The CDR3 spans 17 residues. CDR1 is SNHLY, CDR2 FYNNEI, per germline. CDR3 amino acids: CASSVDIPASYNSPLHF.

The V call is TRBV5-1, the J call TRBJ1-1; TCRdb's assignment of TRBD1 cannot be checked, as there is no DNA. This CDR3 spans 13 amino acids. Germline V gene data show CDR1 as SGHRS and CDR2 as YFSETQ. The CDR3 is CASRVTSGFEAFF.

The rearrangement uses TRBV2 and TRBJ2-1; TCRdb gives TRBD1 as the D gene, but with no DNA this cannot be confirmed. The length of the CDR3 is 16 residues. Per the germline V gene, CDR1 is SNHLY and CDR2 is FYNNEI. Here the CDR3 reads CASSLQGGTSYNEQFF.

This chain uses TRBV4-2 with TRBJ2-7; without DNA, the TCRdb call of TRBD2 cannot be checked. Per the germline V gene, CDR1 is LGHNA and CDR2 is YNFKEQ. The CDR3 has 16 residues. CDR3: CASSQDNSGGPSEQYF.

This sequence joins TRBV5-1 and TRBJ1-1. The V gene's germline CDR1 is SGHRS and CDR2 YFSETQ. The CDR3 length is 14 residues. The CDR3 region is CASSSQSMNTEAFF.

The chain is built from TRBV4-2 and TRBJ2-5; TCRdb's D call of TRBD2 is untestable without DNA. From germline, CDR1 is LGHNA and CDR2 YNFKEQ. The CDR3 runs to 18 residues. Here the CDR3 reads CASSLLTGTSGAQETQYF.

The chain combines TRBV6-4 with TRBJ2-1. The germline V gene encodes CDR1 MRHNA and CDR2 SNTAGT. This CDR3 is built from 15 residues. The CDR3 protein is CASSSSSHSYNEQFF.

The V call is TRBV7-8, the J call TRBJ2-5; absent DNA, TCRdb's TRBD2 call cannot be checked. The CDR3 is 19 amino acids. The germline gives CDR1 SGHVS, CDR2 FQNEAQ. The CDR3 loop is CASSIIGVAGGLFGETQYF.

This chain joins TRBV4-2 and TRBJ1-1; checking the TCRdb D call of TRBD1 is not possible without DNA. CDR1 LGHNA and CDR2 YNFKEQ come from the germline V gene. There are 15 residues in the CDR3. This CDR3 is CASSQRTGPNTEAFF.

The V call is TRBV7-2, the J call TRBJ2-4; TCRdb indicates TRBD1, and absent DNA this call remains unverified. The CDR3 extends over 14 amino acids. Germline V gene sequence: CDR1 SGHTA, CDR2 FQGNSA. CDR3 amino acids: CASSPGIHKNIQYF.

J is TRBJ2-2 and V is TRBV11-2; the TRBD2 assignment by TCRdb is unverifiable without DNA. The CDR3 is 12 residues long. Germline V lookup: CDR1 SGHAT, CDR2 FQNNGV. CDR3 sequence: CASSFLLGELFF.

J is TRBJ1-4 and V is TRBV6-2 or TRBV6-3; TCRdb's D gene call, TRBD1, goes unchecked for lack of DNA. CDR3 length: 15 amino acids. The V gene's germline CDR1 is MNHEY and CDR2 SVGEGT. The CDR3 reads CASSSTGTVPEKLFF.

The rearrangement joins TRBV20-1 to TRBJ2-7; without DNA, the TCRdb call of TRBD2 cannot be checked. The CDR3 loop spans 16 amino acids. The germline V gene encodes CDR1 DFQATT and CDR2 SNEGSKA (reference sequence). This chain's CDR3 is CSARGRGRGTTYEQYF.

This chain joins TRBV29-1 and TRBJ2-7. The CDR3 loop spans 12 amino acids. Germline CDR1 SQVTM, CDR2 ANQGSEA. The CDR3 is CSVTGGSNEQYF.

V is TRBV6-1 and J is TRBJ2-7. CDR3 length equals 15 residues. In germline, CDR1 is MNHNS, CDR2 SASEGT. CDR3 amino acids: CASRSGPISSYEQYF.

This chain links TRBV2 with TRBJ2-7; checking the TCRdb D call of TRBD1 is not possible without DNA. The CDR3 consists of 15 residues. CDR1 is SNHLY, CDR2 FYNNEI, per germline. The CDR3 is CASSEVRRGVGEQYF.